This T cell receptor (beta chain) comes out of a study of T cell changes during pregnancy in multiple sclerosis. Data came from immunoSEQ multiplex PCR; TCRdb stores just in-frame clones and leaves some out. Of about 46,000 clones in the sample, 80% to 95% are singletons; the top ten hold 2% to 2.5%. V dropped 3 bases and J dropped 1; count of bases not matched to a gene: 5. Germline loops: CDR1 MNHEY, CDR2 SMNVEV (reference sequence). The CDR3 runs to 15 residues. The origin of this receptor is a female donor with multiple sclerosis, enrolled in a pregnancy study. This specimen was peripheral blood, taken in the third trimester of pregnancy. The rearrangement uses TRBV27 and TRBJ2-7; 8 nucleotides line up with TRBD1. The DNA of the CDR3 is TGTGCCAGCAGTTTGACGACAGGGGCGTCCTACGAGCAGTACTTC. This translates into CASSLTTGASYEQYF.